This T cell receptor (beta chain) came from a study of identical twins. This clonotype was picked up a small number of times. Antigen unknown. Through template switching, a universal primer site was introduced, and the cDNA contained unique molecular identifiers. Via MiXCR, TCRdb re-called the 5' RACE reads, giving one row per CDR3 protein. The repertoire includes about 890,000 distinct CDR3 sequences, about 12% of them detected once, and around 1.5% sits in the top ten. CDR3 length: 14 residues. Trimming shortened V by 0 bases and J by 3 bases, and 9 bases separated the two germline ends. CDR1 is ENHRY, CDR2 SYGVKD, per germline. Study conclusions and caveats: Insertions were fewer in abundant cord blood beta clonotypes, whereas memory repertoires showed none of this pattern.

Separately, the same data were catalogued under a study of yellow fever vaccine responses in identical twins.

The TCR originated in a woman under 30 in good health. The V gene is TRBV10-3, the J gene TRBJ2-7, with D perhaps TRBD2 (6 bases). The sequencing input was PBMCs. DNA for the CDR3: TGTGCCATCAGTGAGTCAGGCGGGGACTACGAGCAGTACTTC. Residues: CAISESGGDYEQYF.